These T cell receptor beta chains were read from a single sample in a study of cytomegalovirus exposure and HLA in healthy donors. Using immunoSEQ multiplex PCR, the repertoire was profiled, and TCRdb retains in-frame clones only, with some absent. The sample shows about 130,000 clones, under 12% of them seen only once. Sequenced input: PBMCs. The source of these receptors is a young woman in good health and CMV-seropositive. Each CDR3 is given with its conserved first and last residue. The D gene is left open where the match is weak. Clone size is shown for a subset of rows, as once, few, many or a class of expanded clone.

V gene,J gene,clone size,CDR3 length,D gene,CDR3 protein,CDR3 DNA
TRBV7-2,TRBJ2-3,few,14,NA,CASSFSFIPDTQYF,TGTGCCAGCAGCTTTTCTTTTATCCCAGATACGCAGTATTTT
TRBV27,TRBJ1-2,NA,14,NA,CASSFDGPNYGYTF,TGTGCCAGCAGTTTTGATGGGCCAAACTATGGCTACACCTTC
TRBV19,TRBJ2-5,NA,18,TRBD1,CASSIEITWGQYQETQYF,TGTGCCAGTAGTATAGAAATTACGTGGGGACAGTACCAAGAGACCCAGTACTTC
TRBV30,TRBJ2-1,few,14,NA,CAWKGRGSGTEQFF,TGTGCCTGGAAAGGGAGGGGGTCCGGTACTGAGCAGTTCTTC
TRBV30,TRBJ1-2,few,13,NA,CAWSVEANYGYTF,TGTGCCTGGAGTGTAGAGGCTAACTATGGCTACACCTTC
TRBV5-6,TRBJ1-2,few,14,NA,CASSPPQDSYGYTF,TGTGCCAGCAGTCCCCCCCAGGACTCCTATGGCTACACCTTC
TRBV13,TRBJ2-7,NA,15,TRBD2,CASSFSGGASYEQYF,TGTGCCAGCAGTTTTTCGGGAGGAGCATCCTACGAGCAGTACTTC
TRBV6-1,TRBJ1-2,few,15,NA,CASSRNNLGSYGYTF,TGTGCCAGCAGTCGAAATAACCTGGGCAGCTATGGCTACACCTTC
TRBV6-1,TRBJ2-6,NA,17,NA,CASSGGGGLSGANVLTF,TGTGCCAGCAGTGGGGGTGGGGGCCTCTCTGGGGCCAACGTCCTGACTTTC
TRBV11-3,TRBJ2-3,once,17,NA,CASSLGLRRDGTDTQYF,TGTGCCAGCAGCTTAGGGCTAAGGCGGGACGGCACAGATACGCAGTATTTT
TRBV11-3,TRBJ1-2,few,12,NA,CASSDGSYGYTF,TGTGCCAGCAGCGACGGGTCCTATGGCTACACCTTC
TRBV4-2,TRBJ2-2,medium-sized,15,NA,CASSLRTGNTGELFF,TGTGCCAGCAGCCTCCGGACTGGTAACACCGGGGAGCTGTTTTTT
TRBV6-1,TRBJ1-1,few,15,TRBD1,CASIELQGANTEAFF,TGTGCCAGCATAGAACTACAGGGGGCCAACACTGAAGCTTTCTTT
TRBV19,TRBJ2-2,NA,17,NA,CASSAYQGRANTGELFF,TGTGCCAGTAGTGCCTACCAGGGTCGGGCGAACACCGGGGAGCTGTTTTTT
TRBV2,TRBJ1-1,NA,14,NA,CASSEALVEGEAFF,TGTGCCAGCAGTGAAGCCTTGGTTGAGGGTGAAGCTTTCTTT
TRBV28,TRBJ2-3,NA,15,TRBD2,CASSLSGRGTDTQYF,TGTGCCAGCAGTTTAAGCGGGAGGGGCACAGATACGCAGTATTTT
TRBV6-5,TRBJ1-5,NA,13,NA,CASSPSRNQPQHF,TGTGCCAGCAGTCCCAGTCGCAATCAGCCCCAGCATTTT
TRBV19,TRBJ1-2,few,12,NA,CASSIQGYGYTF,TGTGCCAGTAGTATACAGGGGTATGGCTACACCTTC
TRBV11-3,TRBJ2-7,few,11,NA,CASSRAHEQYF,TGTGCCAGCAGCCGAGCTCACGAGCAGTACTTC
TRBV27,TRBJ2-1,few,14,NA,CASKVRRSYDEQFF,TGTGCCAGCAAGGTGCGGAGATCCTACGATGAGCAGTTCTTC
TRBV14,TRBJ1-3,NA,14,TRBD1,CASSQAGGGNTIYF,TGTGCCAGCAGCCAAGCAGGGGGTGGAAACACCATATATTTT
TRBV6-1,TRBJ2-7,NA,16,TRBD1,CASSEALTGGFAGVGF,TGTGCCAGCAGTGAAGCGCTGACAGGGGGCTTTGCGGGAGTTGGCTTC
TRBV5-6,TRBJ1-4,few,14,NA,CASSSGGSNEKLFF,TGTGCCAGCAGCTCGGGTGGGAGTAATGAAAAACTGTTTTTT
TRBV5-6,TRBJ2-7,few,13,TRBD1,CASSWTGSGEQYF,TGTGCCAGCAGCTGGACAGGGTCGGGCGAGCAGTACTTC
TRBV10-3,TRBJ2-1,NA,9,NA,CAIGDEQFF,TGTGCCATCGGAGATGAGCAGTTCTTC
TRBV6-6,TRBJ2-2,many,14,TRBD2,CASRAGVGTGELFF,TGTGCCAGCCGGGCGGGAGTGGGCACCGGGGAGCTGTTTTTT
TRBV6-4,TRBJ1-1,NA,14,NA,CASSDSPGVGEAFF,TGTGCCAGCAGTGACTCACCGGGAGTGGGTGAAGCTTTCTTT
TRBV18,TRBJ1-2,few,15,NA,CASSPPPLEVIGYTF,TGTGCCAGCTCACCTCCTCCCTTAGAAGTAATTGGCTACACCTTC